Sequencing of this T cell receptor beta chain was carried out in a study of neurological immune-mediated disorders. Whole-study findings and limits: Healthy controls had more TCR clonal expansion than multiple sclerosis, which showed the least, whereas HTLV-1-associated myelopathy showed the most.

This clonotype was found many times. What it recognizes is unknown. Via MiXCR, TCRdb re-called the 5' RACE reads, giving one row per CDR3 protein. The sample comprises tens of thousands of distinct CDR3 sequences, around 3.5% of which are singletons, and less than 3.5% rests with the top ten. Sequencing was carried out using PBMCs. The sequence came from a woman aged 45-59 years with multiple sclerosis.

CDR3 in amino acids: CASSFLRRRGNTIYF. The DNA of the CDR3 is TGTGCCAGCAGCTTCTTGCGCCGACGAGGAAACACCATATATTTT. This chain joins TRBV5-6 and TRBJ1-3; the D is unclear. The CDR3 consists of 15 residues. V lost 2 bases, J lost 4 bases, and 13 bases lay in between. The germline V gene encodes CDR1 SGHDT and CDR2 YYEEEE.